These 20 T cell receptor beta chains share one sample of origin, sequenced in a study of blood T cell repertoires in COVID-19. TCRdb's copy holds only in-frame clones and misses some; the assay was immunoSEQ multiplex PCR. The repertoire has tens of thousands of clones, about 76% of them found once; the top ten carry 25% to 35%. The specimen sequenced was peripheral blood. These receptors originate from a woman of 80 years or more with active or convalescent COVID-19.

In its sample, this clone was seen once. This chain uses TRBV7-3 with TRBJ1-2; 10 nucleotides agree with TRBD1. CDR3 length: 13 amino acids. Germline lookup yields CDR1 SGHTA and CDR2 FQGTGA. The ends lost 4 bases at V and 5 bases at J; junction bases unmatched: 1. The CDR3 loop reads CASSSGQGYGYTF. The CDR3, as DNA: TGTGCCAGCAGCTCGGGACAGGGGTATGGCTACACCTTC.

The chain carries TRBV19 and TRBJ1-5; D is perhaps TRBD1 (5 bases). The CDR3 runs to 17 residues. With 3 bases removed from V and 6 bases from J, the gap between germline ends came to 21 bases. Per germline, CDR1 LNHDA and CDR2 SQIVND (reference sequence). This chain's CDR3 is CASSMSPGSGRGQPQHF. In DNA form, the CDR3 reads TGTGCCAGTAGTATGAGTCCAGGGTCCGGTCGAGGTCAGCCCCAGCATTTT.

The chain is built from TRBV10-2 and TRBJ1-2; D call uncertain. The CDR3 length is 13 residues. Trimming stripped 6 bases from V and 8 bases from J, with 16 bases between. Germline V gene sequence: CDR1 WSHSY, CDR2 SAAADI. CDR3 nucleotides: TGCGCCAGCAGCACTACGGAGACCCACGGCTACACCTTC. Its translation is CASSTTETHGYTF.

V gene TRBV6-5 combines with J gene TRBJ1-4, with TRBD1 matching over 9 bases. This CDR3 is 15 amino acids long. The germline CDR1 and CDR2 sequences are MNHEY and SVGAGI. After removal of 0 bases from V and 7 bases from J, the junction contained 3 bases not matched to a gene. The CDR3 region is CASSYSGTGLEKLFF. CDR3 sequence (DNA): TGTGCCAGCAGTTACTCCGGGACAGGGCTTGAAAAACTGTTTTTT.

The rearrangement links TRBV10-1 to TRBJ2-7, with a possible D match to TRBD2 (6 bases). Looked up from germline, CDR1 is WNHNN and CDR2 is SYGVQD (reference sequence). V was pared by 6 bases and J by 2 bases, with 14 bases between. CDR3 length: 14 residues. The CDR3 DNA follows: TGCGCCAGCAGCCCGGGAGCCCCAGCCTACGAGCAGTACTTC. It specifies CASSPGAPAYEQYF.

This clone has just a few counts. The chain is built from TRBV29-1 and TRBJ2-1, with 10 bases matching TRBD2. V dropped 5 bases and J dropped 8; count of bases not matched to a gene: 6. This CDR3 has 13 residues. In germline, CDR1 is SQVTM, CDR2 ANQGSEA. CDR3 bases: TGCAGCGTTCTTAGCGGGGGGTTTTATGAGCAGTTCTTC. Translation gives CSVLSGGFYEQFF.

The chain is built from TRBV7-8 and TRBJ2-7; D remains unclear. Trimming took off 6 bases at V and 2 bases at J, with 11 bases between the two ends. The CDR3 length is 13 residues. The germline V gene has CDR1 SGHVS and CDR2 FQNEAQ. The CDR3 loop is CASRYSLAYEQYF. The CDR3 DNA sequence: TGTGCCAGCAGATATTCCCTCGCCTACGAGCAGTACTTC.

This clone was observed once. The chain carries TRBV5-1 and TRBJ1-4; 8 bases match TRBD1. Germline V gives CDR1 SGHRS, CDR2 YFSETQ. The CDR3 consists of 16 residues. The junction had 13 bases not matched to a gene; V was cut back by 4 bases and J by 8 bases. CDR3 in amino acids: CASSLGTGTAREKLFF. CDR3 sequence (DNA): TGCGCCAGCAGCCTCGGGACAGGAACCGCCCGGGAAAAACTGTTTTTT.

The rearrangement joins TRBV18 to TRBJ2-7; 8 nucleotides agree with TRBD2. CDR1 is KGHSH and CDR2 is LQKENI in the germline V gene. CDR3 length: 14 amino acids. The V and J ends lost 3 bases and 4 bases, in that order; junction bases with no gene match: 5. CDR3 sequence: CASSPRGGAYEQYF. CDR3 DNA: TGTGCCAGCTCACCCCGGGGGGGCGCTTACGAGCAGTACTTC. Together with reference TRBV18 and TRBJ2-7, the CDR3 gives the full variable domain: NAGVMQNPRHLVRRRGQEARLRCSPMKGHSHVYWYRQLPEEGLKFMVYLQKENIIDESGMPKERFSAEFPKEGPSILRIQQVVRGDSAAYFCASSPRGGAYEQYFGPGTRLTVT.

This chain joins TRBV12-5 and TRBJ2-7, with a weak D call TRBD1 (5 bases). Trimming cost V 3 bases and J 7 bases, with 10 bases left between them. The germline gives CDR1 LGHNT, CDR2 FRNRAP. The CDR3 covers 12 residues. For the CDR3, the DNA is TGTGCTAGTGGTTTTGACAGTGGGGAGCAGTACTTC. It translates to CASGFDSGEQYF. The full variable domain, with the rest looked up from reference TRBV12-5 and TRBJ2-7, is DARVTQTPRHKVTEMGQEVTMRCQPILGHNTVFWYRQTMMQGLELLAYFRNRAPLDDSGMPKDRFSAEMPDATLATLKIQPSEPRDSAVYFCASGFDSGEQYFGPGTRLTVT.

This chain links TRBV6-5 with TRBJ2-5; possibly TRBD2 for D (7 bases). Trimming removed 6 bases at V and 5 bases at J, with 13 bases between. This CDR3 region has 13 residues. The germline CDR1 and CDR2 sequences are MNHEY and SVGAGI. CDR3: CASRSGGAETQYF. For the CDR3, the DNA is TGTGCCAGCAGATCGGGGGGCGCGGAGACCCAGTACTTC.

The chain recombines TRBV19 with TRBJ1-1, with D possibly TRBD1 on 6 matching bases. Per germline, CDR1 LNHDA and CDR2 SQIVND (reference sequence). The CDR3 consists of 13 residues. Trimming shortened V by 7 bases and J by 2 bases, and 11 bases separated the two germline ends. CDR3 coding DNA: TGTGCCAGTAATTGGGGGCGAAACACTGAAGCTTTCTTT. This codes for CASNWGRNTEAFF. The variable domain in full, completed from reference TRBV19 and TRBJ1-1, reads DGGITQSPKYLFRKEGQNVTLSCEQNLNHDAMYWYRQDPGQGLRLIYYSQIVNDFQKGDIAEGYSVSREKKESFPLTVTSAQKNPTAFYLCASNWGRNTEAFFGQGTRLTVV.

This sequence joins TRBV7-3 and TRBJ2-2, with 10 nucleotides matching TRBD2. The CDR3 contains 18 residues. CDR1 is SGHTA, CDR2 FQGTGA, per germline. V lost 0 bases and J lost 3; bases outside the gene matches: 7. CDR3 loop: CASSLTSSSGGYTGELFF. The CDR3 coding sequence is TGTGCCAGCAGCTTAACGTCGTCTAGCGGGGGTTACACCGGGGAGCTGTTTTTT.

CDR3 bases: TGTGCCAGCAGTTACGGCCAGGGGATCGAGCAGTACTTC. This sequence encodes CASSYGQGIEQYF. The chain couples TRBV6-6 to TRBJ2-7, with D tentatively TRBD1 (6 bases). Trimming pared 2 bases from V and 6 bases from J, leaving 11 bases between. Germline V CDR1 and CDR2: MNHNY, SVGAGI (reference sequence). The CDR3 has 13 amino acids.

This sequence joins TRBV28 and TRBJ1-2; TRBD1 aligns across 10 bases. V was pared by 8 bases and J by 5 bases, with 5 bases of the junction left unmatched. CDR1 and CDR2 (germline): MDHEN, SYDVKM. The CDR3 contains 13 residues. In DNA form, the CDR3 reads TGTGCCAGCGAGAGGGACAGGGGATATGGCTACACCTTC. This codes for CASERDRGYGYTF.

V and J are TRBV18 and TRBJ2-2, with 8 bases that match TRBD1. This CDR3 region has 16 residues. With V trimmed by 3 bases and J by 6 bases, 9 bases remained unmatched. Germline lookup yields CDR1 KGHSH and CDR2 LQKENI. The CDR3 loop is CASSPRQGIESGELFF. CDR3 DNA sequence: TGTGCCAGCTCACCTCGACAGGGGATAGAATCCGGGGAGCTGTTTTTT.

The chain employs TRBV4-3 and TRBJ2-6; D gene uncertain. Trimming took off 0 bases at V and 0 bases at J, with 9 bases between the two ends. CDR3 length: 17 residues. Per the germline V gene, CDR1 is LGHNA and CDR2 is YSLEER. This CDR3 reads CASSQDMSISGANVLTF. The CDR3 DNA reads TGCGCCAGCAGCCAAGATATGAGTATCTCTGGGGCCAACGTCCTGACTTTC.

The chain couples TRBV7-2 to TRBJ2-7, with 8 bases that match TRBD2. Germline CDR1 reads SGHTA; CDR2 reads FQGNSA. V trimming: 1 base; J trimming: 4 bases; junction bases outside the gene matches: 9. The CDR3 runs to 16 residues. The CDR3 nucleotides are TGTGCCAGCAGCTTAGGCTATGCGGGGGGCGGGTACGAGCAGTACTTC. Encoded protein: CASSLGYAGGGYEQYF.

Written as DNA, the CDR3 is TGTGCCAGCCGGACTGCTACCTATGGCTACACCTTC. Translation: CASRTATYGYTF. The V gene is TRBV3-1 (or the pseudogene TRBV3-2), the J gene TRBJ1-2; D gene ambiguous. Trimming cost V 8 bases and J 4 bases, with 11 bases left between them. The CDR3 is made up of 12 amino acids. Germline V CDR1 and CDR2: LGHDT, YNNKEL (reference sequence).

This chain links TRBV11-2 with TRBJ1-2, with D hard to call. The CDR3 is made up of 15 amino acids. Looked up from germline, CDR1 is SGHAT and CDR2 is FQNNGV. V lost 1 base to trimming and J lost 4 bases, with 13 bases between them. This CDR3 is CASSLGARGSYGYTF. CDR3 DNA sequence: TGTGCCAGCAGCTTAGGGGCCCGGGGTAGCTATGGCTACACCTTC.